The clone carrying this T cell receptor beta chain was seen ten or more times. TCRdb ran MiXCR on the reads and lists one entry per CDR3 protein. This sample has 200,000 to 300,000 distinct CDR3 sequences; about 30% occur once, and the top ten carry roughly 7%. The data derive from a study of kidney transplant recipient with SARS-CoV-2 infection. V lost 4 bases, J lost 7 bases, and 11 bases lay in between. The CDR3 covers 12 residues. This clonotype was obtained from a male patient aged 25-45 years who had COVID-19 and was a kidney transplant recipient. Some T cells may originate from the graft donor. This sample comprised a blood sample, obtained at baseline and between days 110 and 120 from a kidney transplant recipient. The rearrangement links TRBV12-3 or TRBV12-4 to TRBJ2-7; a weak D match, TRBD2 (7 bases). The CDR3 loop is CASSWGGGEQYF. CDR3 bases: TGTGCCAGCAGTTGGGGAGGGGGGGAGCAGTACTTC.